This is a list of T cell receptor beta chains from one sample in a study of shared clonotypes between healthy human individuals. Method: immunoSEQ multiplex PCR; TCRdb's copy keeps in-frame clones and lacks some. Of nearly 750,000 clones listed, over 55% were seen once; the top ten hold under 2%. The sample taken for sequencing was memory CD4+ T cells sorted from blood. These receptor sequences come from a woman younger than 45 in good health. Both conserved end residues are part of each CDR3. D genes are given only for firm matches. Rows may omit the clone size; those that give it use once, few, many or a size class.

TRBD2,TRBJ2-1,TRBV11-3,NA,CASSPKIIIAGGGEQFF,TGTGCCAGCAGCCCCAAGATAATAATAGCGGGAGGGGGTGAGCAGTTCTTC
TRBD1,TRBJ2-7,TRBV7-2,NA,CASSLSETGPYEQYF,TGTGCCAGCAGCCTCAGTGAGACAGGGCCCTACGAGCAGTACTTC
TRBD2,TRBJ2-1,TRBV11-2,few,CASSPTRGAYNEQFF,TGTGCCAGCAGCCCCACCCGGGGGGCCTACAATGAGCAGTTCTTC
NA,TRBJ2-7,TRBV7-2,NA,CASNLGTLFSYEQYF,TGTGCCAGCAACCTCGGGACTCTCTTCTCCTACGAGCAGTACTTC
NA,TRBJ2-6,TRBV7-9,NA,CASSLAYSGANVLTF,TGTGCCAGCAGCTTGGCCTACTCTGGGGCCAACGTCCTGACTTTC
TRBD1,TRBJ1-2,TRBV6-4,NA,CASRRKPGTGGGNGYTF,TGTGCCAGCAGGCGCAAACCGGGGACAGGGGGGGGAAATGGCTACACCTTC
NA,TRBJ2-3,TRBV29-1,once,CSVRGGVSDTQYF,TGCAGCGTCAGGGGGGGAGTCTCAGATACGCAGTATTTT
NA,TRBJ1-2,TRBV28,once,CASTHHGGTGNYGYTF,TGTGCCAGCACCCACCACGGGGGGACCGGCAACTATGGCTACACCTTC
NA,TRBJ1-1,TRBV7-2,once,CARGRGTEAFF,TGTGCCAGGGGGCGAGGCACTGAAGCTTTCTTT
NA,TRBJ1-3,TRBV5-6,many,CASSLRGTGNTIYF,TGTGCCAGCAGCTTGAGGGGTACTGGAAACACCATATATTTT
NA,TRBJ2-3,TRBV11-2,NA,CASSHREGQYF,TGTGCCAGCAGCCACCGGGAAGGACAGTATTTT
NA,TRBJ1-1,TRBV29-1,NA,CSVDAWGAFF,TGCAGCGTCGATGCCTGGGGAGCTTTCTTT
NA,TRBJ1-2,TRBV6-1,few,CASSEATRHGYTF,TGTGCCAGCAGTGAAGCAACCCGGCATGGCTACACCTTC
NA,TRBJ2-2,TRBV6-1,NA,CASSDPTGNWGELFF,TGTGCCAGCAGTGATCCCACAGGGAATTGGGGGGAGCTGTTTTTT
NA,TRBJ1-1,TRBV28,NA,CASSVSNTEAFF,TGTGCCAGCAGTGTATCGAACACTGAAGCTTTCTTT
NA,TRBJ2-7,TRBV28,NA,CASSPRPYEQYF,TGTGCCAGCAGTCCCCGCCCCTACGAGCAGTACTTC
NA,TRBJ2-7,TRBV5-1,NA,CASSLGSSEQYF,TGCGCCAGCAGTTTAGGATCCAGCGAGCAGTACTTC
TRBD1,TRBJ2-7,TRBV28,NA,CASSAGDRTYEQYF,TGTGCCAGCAGTGCCGGGGACAGGACCTACGAGCAGTACTTC
NA,TRBJ2-2,TRBV4-1,few,CASRGTPIGGELFF,TGCGCCAGCAGAGGGACGCCGATTGGCGGGGAGCTGTTTTTT
TRBD1,TRBJ2-7,TRBV10-3,NA,CAIRGQGASGEQYF,TGTGCCATCAGGGGACAGGGGGCTTCAGGCGAGCAGTACTTC
NA,TRBJ2-3,TRBV6-5,NA,CASSYRPQTSTDTQYF,TGTGCCAGCAGTTACCGCCCCCAAACCTCCACAGATACGCAGTATTTT
NA,TRBJ2-6,TRBV28,NA,CASSFPLIRSGANVLTF,TGTGCCAGCAGTTTCCCCTTGATCCGCTCTGGGGCCAACGTCCTGACTTTC
NA,TRBJ2-5,TRBV5-1,NA,CASSAYRETQYF,TGCGCCAGCAGCGCATACAGGGAGACCCAGTACTTC
NA,TRBJ2-7,TRBV4-1,NA,CASSQDYQGSSYEQYF,TGCGCCAGCAGCCAAGATTACCAGGGGTCCTCCTACGAGCAGTACTTC
TRBD2,TRBJ2-1,TRBV19,NA,CASSPKAGGYNEQFF,TGTGCCAGTAGCCCAAAAGCGGGAGGCTACAATGAGCAGTTCTTC
NA,TRBJ2-7,TRBV4-1,NA,CASSPPRTRGNPEQYF,TGCGCCAGCAGCCCCCCCCGGACCCGGGGGAATCCGGAGCAGTACTTC
NA,TRBJ2-3,TRBV18,few,CASSSPGASTDTQYF,TGTGCCAGCTCATCTCCGGGAGCCTCCACAGATACGCAGTATTTT
TRBD2,TRBJ2-3,TRBV20-1,many,CSAYQLAGEYF,TGCAGTGCTTATCAACTAGCGGGAGAGTATTTT
TRBD2,TRBJ2-1,TRBV5-1,NA,CASSSTGTSDNEQFF,TGCGCCAGCAGCTCAACCGGGACTAGCGACAATGAGCAGTTCTTC
TRBD2,TRBJ2-2,TRBV18,NA,CASSPRGDDTGELFF,TGTGCCAGCTCACCCCGGGGGGACGACACCGGGGAGCTGTTTTTT
NA,TRBJ1-2,TRBV30,few,CAWSVPGADWGYGYTF,TGTGCCTGGAGTGTACCGGGGGCTGACTGGGGCTATGGCTACACCTTC
NA,TRBJ1-1,TRBV7-9,NA,CASSLSGRGVSTEAFF,TGTGCCAGCAGCTTAAGTGGGCGGGGTGTGAGCACTGAAGCTTTCTTT
NA,TRBJ2-1,TRBV5-8,NA,CASSGGPSSSYNEQFF,TGTGCCAGCAGCGGGGGACCTTCGAGCTCCTACAATGAGCAGTTCTTC
TRBD1,TRBJ1-2,TRBV18,NA,CASSPQDRSSYGYTF,TGTGCCAGCTCACCACAGGACAGGTCGTCCTATGGCTACACCTTC
TRBD1,TRBJ2-7,TRBV27,NA,CASSYYPPGQGDKDEQYF,TGTGCCAGCAGCTACTATCCCCCGGGACAGGGGGATAAGGACGAGCAGTACTTC
NA,TRBJ2-2,TRBV19,NA,CASSPRPLANTGELFF,TGTGCCAGTAGTCCCCGGCCCCTAGCGAACACCGGGGAGCTGTTTTTT